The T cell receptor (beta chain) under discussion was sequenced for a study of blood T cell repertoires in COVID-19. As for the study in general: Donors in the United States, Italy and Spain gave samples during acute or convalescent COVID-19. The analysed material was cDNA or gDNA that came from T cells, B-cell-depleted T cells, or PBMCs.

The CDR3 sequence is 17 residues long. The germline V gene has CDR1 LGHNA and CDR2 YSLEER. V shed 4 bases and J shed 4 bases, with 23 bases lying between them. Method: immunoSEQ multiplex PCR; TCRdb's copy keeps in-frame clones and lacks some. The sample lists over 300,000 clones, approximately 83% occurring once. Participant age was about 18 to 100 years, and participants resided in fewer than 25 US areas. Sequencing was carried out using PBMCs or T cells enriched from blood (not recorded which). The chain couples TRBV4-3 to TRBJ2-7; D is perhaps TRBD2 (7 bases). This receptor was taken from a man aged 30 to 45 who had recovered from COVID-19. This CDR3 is CASSRPGRGPFLYEQYF. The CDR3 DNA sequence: TGCGCCAGCAGCCGACCGGGGCGGGGGCCTTTCTTGTACGAGCAGTACTTC.